The 16 T cell receptor beta chains below were found in one sample sequenced in a study of T-cell reconstitution after alpha-beta-depleted transplantation in children (dated by TCRdb to about 2016). The library was obtained by PCR. TCRdb names Illumina HiSeq 2500 as the instrument used. To normalize quantification of the TCRbeta repertoire, the TCR libraries were built with molecular barcoding that relied on unique molecular identifiers. TCRdb applied fastp at Q25 and MiXCR to the public reads, then kept only in-frame beta chains. Here each entry gathers all rows of one CDR3 protein and keeps the most common genes and DNA. Across this sample there are about 610,000 distinct CDR3 sequences, with about 10% seen only once. About 4% of the sample lies in the top ten. Sequenced material: PBMCs from the stem cell graft donor, taken from the stem cell graft. The source is a human donor who donated a stem cell graft to a child with acute myeloid leukemia.

J is TRBJ2-5 and V is TRBV6-2 or TRBV6-3, with a possible D match to TRBD1 (6 bases). Trimming left V 2 bases short and J 5 bases short, with 12 bases between. CDR1 MNHEY and CDR2 SVGEGT come from the germline V gene. CDR3 length equals 14 residues. The CDR3 nucleotides are TGTGCCAGCAGTTACAGGGGGAACTACGAGACCCAGTACTTC. It yields the protein CASSYRGNYETQYF.

This CDR3 reads CATSRVGYTF. The DNA of the CDR3 is TGTGCCACCAGCAGGGTCGGCTACACCTTC. The chain uses TRBV10-3 and TRBJ1-2, with D perhaps matching TRBD1 (5 bases). CDR1 and CDR2 (germline): ENHRY, SYGVKD. Trimming removed 10 bases from V and 8 bases from J, with 11 bases in between. The CDR3 has 10 residues.

This clonotype was detected ten times or more. CDR3 region: CASSVGTGLNTEAFF. In nucleotides, the CDR3 is TGTGCCAGCAGCGTGGGGACAGGGCTGAACACTGAAGCTTTCTTT. The chain carries TRBV9 and TRBJ1-1; 9 nucleotides align to TRBD1. Germline CDR1 and CDR2: SGDLS and YYNGEE. The CDR3 loop spans 15 amino acids. J gave up 0 bases and V 2 bases, and 2 bases lay outside the gene matches. The variable domain in full, with the rest retrieved from reference TRBV9 and TRBJ1-1, is DSGVTQTPKHLITATGQRVTLRCSPRSGDLSVYWYQQSLDQGLQFLIQYYNGEERAKGNILERFSAQQFPDLHSELNLSSLELGDSALYFCASSVGTGLNTEAFFGQGTRLTVV.

This clonotype was found a few times. The chain employs TRBV29-1 and TRBJ2-1; 13 bases align to TRBD2. The germline CDR1 and CDR2 sequences are SQVTM and ANQGSEA. The V segment lost 5 bases and the J segment 8 bases; nucleotides outside the gene matches: 18. CDR3 length: 18 amino acids. The CDR3 DNA is TGCAGCGTTCGGGGACTAGCGGGAAGCAACATCGGCGGCTATGAGCAGTTCTTC. It codes for CSVRGLAGSNIGGYEQFF.

In this sample, this clonotype turned up many times. The chain joins TRBV6-5 to TRBJ2-7; 7 positions agree with TRBD2. CDR1 MNHEY and CDR2 SVGAGI come from the germline V gene. The V and J ends lost 0 bases and 2 bases, in that order; junction bases with no gene match: 4. This CDR3 is built from 15 residues. The CDR3 nucleotides are TGTGCCAGCAGTTACTCGGGGGGGACTACCTACGAGCAGTACTTC. Protein sequence: CASSYSGGTTYEQYF.

This clonotype was seen a handful of times. CDR3 residues: CASRFIRTSGNEQYF. In nucleotides, the CDR3 is TGTGCCAGCAGATTTATTCGGACTAGCGGGAACGAGCAGTACTTC. The chain couples TRBV5-6 to TRBJ2-7, with 12 positions matching TRBD2. Germline V gene sequence: CDR1 SGHDT, CDR2 YYEEEE. This CDR3 is built from 15 residues. Trimming removed 5 bases from V and 5 bases from J; junction bases left unmatched: 8.

This clonotype was counted at least ten times. The CDR3 region is CASSFGQFNQPQHF. Written as DNA, the CDR3 is TGTGCCAGCAGTTTCGGACAGTTCAATCAGCCCCAGCATTTT. The chain carries TRBV6-2 or TRBV6-3 and TRBJ1-5; D might be TRBD1 (6 bases). V dropped 4 bases and J dropped 3 bases, with 10 bases sitting between them. The germline gives CDR1 MNHEY, CDR2 SVGEGT. The CDR3 totals 14 residues.

This clonotype was detected ten times or more. The chain employs TRBV6-5 and TRBJ2-6; no clear D. CDR1 is MNHEY and CDR2 is SVGAGI in the germline V gene. The CDR3 runs 14 residues. V dropped 6 bases and J dropped 11 bases, with 17 bases sitting between them. The CDR3, as DNA: TGTGCCAGCAGCCCCACTCCCATCCTTGACGTCCTGACTTTC. Translated: CASSPTPILDVLTF.

The gene calls are TRBV5-5 and TRBJ2-7; a possible D gene is TRBD2 (5 bases). The CDR3 length is 16 residues. The ends were cut back, 3 bases at V and 4 bases at J, with 20 bases in the middle. The V gene's germline CDR1 is SGHKS and CDR2 YYEKEE (reference sequence). Here the CDR3 reads CASSWMGSVTLYEQYF. The CDR3, as DNA: TGTGCCAGCAGCTGGATGGGTAGCGTCACTCTTTACGAGCAGTACTTC.

Ten or more counts support this clonotype. This chain joins TRBV20-1 and TRBJ2-7, with D tentatively TRBD2 (6 bases). V was trimmed by 0 bases and J by 1 base, leaving 13 bases between them. This CDR3 comprises 15 residues. The germline V gene encodes CDR1 DFQATT and CDR2 SNEGSKA (reference sequence). In DNA, the CDR3 is TGCAGTGCTAGAGATAGGGCGGGGACTTCCTACGAGCAGTACTTC. This encodes CSARDRAGTSYEQYF.

In its sample, this clonotype was seen many times. The chain recombines TRBV20-1 with TRBJ1-4; the D gene is possibly TRBD1 (6 bases). The germline gives CDR1 DFQATT, CDR2 SNEGSKA (reference sequence). V lost 6 bases and J 6 bases, leaving 17 bases between the germline ends. There are 14 residues in the CDR3. The CDR3 DNA reads as TGCAGTGCCCCGCCGGGGGCTGGAGATGAAAAACTGTTTTTT. It codes for CSAPPGAGDEKLFF.

This clonotype was observed a few times. The rearrangement joins TRBV7-2 to TRBJ2-5; D unresolved. Germline lookup yields CDR1 SGHTA and CDR2 FQGNSA. V was trimmed by 6 bases and J by 0 bases, leaving 8 bases between them. The CDR3 spans 13 residues. Here the CDR3 reads CASRPPNQETQYF. CDR3 bases: TGTGCCAGCAGACCTCCAAACCAAGAGACCCAGTACTTC. The full variable domain, its missing parts supplied by reference TRBV7-2 and TRBJ2-5, is GAGVSQSPSNKVTEKGKDVELRCDPISGHTALYWYRQSLGQGLEFLIYFQGNSAPDKSGLPSDRFSAERTGGSVSTLTIQRTQQEDSAVYLCASRPPNQETQYFGPGTRLLVL.

This clonotype has more than one count but fewer than ten. CDR3 loop: CASSYSGHEQFF. CDR3 nucleotides: TGTGCCAGCAGTTACTCTGGACATGAGCAGTTCTTC. The gene calls are TRBV6-5 and TRBJ2-1; no firm D call. V shed 0 bases and J shed 8 bases, with 5 bases lying between them. CDR1 is MNHEY, CDR2 SVGAGI, per germline. This CDR3 has 12 amino acids.

The chain joins TRBV30 to TRBJ2-3, with no clear D. The CDR3 consists of 13 residues. Germline CDR1 and CDR2: GTSNPN and SVGIG (reference sequence). Between the trimmed V and J ends, which lost 5 bases and 3 bases, there was a span of 12 bases. CDR3 DNA: TGTGCCTGGTTCGGGCTAAATACAGATACGCAGTATTTT. Its translation: CAWFGLNTDTQYF.

The V gene is TRBV20-1, the J gene TRBJ2-7; no reliable D call. The CDR3 length is 13 residues. The germline V gene has CDR1 DFQATT and CDR2 SNEGSKA (reference sequence). Deletions cut 1 base from V and 3 bases from J, with 10 bases between. DNA for the CDR3: TGCAGTGCTAGAGGTGAAGCTTACTACGAGCAGTACTTC. Translated: CSARGEAYYEQYF.

The chain links TRBV20-1 to TRBJ2-7, with unresolved D. This CDR3 has 14 residues. Germline CDR1 is DFQATT and CDR2 is SNEGSKA (reference sequence). Trimming removed 3 bases from V and 0 bases from J, with 12 bases in between. As DNA, the CDR3 is TGCAGTGCTAGTCGGCAGGTAGACTCCTACGAGCAGTACTTC. Its translation is CSASRQVDSYEQYF.